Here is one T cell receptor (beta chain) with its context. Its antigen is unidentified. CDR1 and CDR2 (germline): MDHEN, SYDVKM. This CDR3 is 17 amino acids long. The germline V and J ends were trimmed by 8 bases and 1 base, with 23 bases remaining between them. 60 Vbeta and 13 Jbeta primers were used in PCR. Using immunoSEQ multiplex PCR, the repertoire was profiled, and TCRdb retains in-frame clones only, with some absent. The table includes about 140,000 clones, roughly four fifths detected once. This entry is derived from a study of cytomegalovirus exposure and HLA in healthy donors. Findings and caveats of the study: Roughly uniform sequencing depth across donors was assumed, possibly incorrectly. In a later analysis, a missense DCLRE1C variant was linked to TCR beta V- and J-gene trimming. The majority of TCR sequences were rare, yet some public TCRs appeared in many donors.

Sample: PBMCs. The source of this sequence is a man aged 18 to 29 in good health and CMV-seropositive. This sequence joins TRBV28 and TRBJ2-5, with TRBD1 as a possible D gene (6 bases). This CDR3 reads CASAPTPGQSIQETQYF. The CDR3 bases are TGTGCCAGCGCACCCACCCCCGGACAGAGTATCCAAGAGACCCAGTACTTC.